This TCR beta chain came from a study of response to subunit inactivated influenza vaccine. From the RT-PCR reads, TCRdb called clonotypes with MiXCR, one entry per CDR3 protein. The sample comprises about 480,000 distinct CDR3 sequences, about 25% of which are singletons, and 1.5% to 2% rests with the top ten. Looked up from germline, CDR1 is KGHDR and CDR2 is SFDVKD. The J segment lost 1 base and the V segment lost 9 bases, leaving 3 bases of the junction unmatched. This CDR3 is built from 14 residues. Findings and limits, study-wide: Each seasonal influenza vaccination recruits few new T cells, the authors suggested.

For this clonotype: What it recognizes is unknown.

The input for sequencing was CD4+ T cells sorted from PBMCs, taken 5 days after vaccination. The chain recombines TRBV24-1 with TRBJ2-1, with 9 nucleotides matching TRBD1. The receptor was isolated from a man aged 50-60 years who received an inactivated influenza vaccine. The CDR3 bases are TGTGCCACCGGGACAGGGATTTCCTACAATGAGCAGTTCTTC. It specifies CATGTGISYNEQFF.